These 27 T cell receptor beta chains share one sample of origin, sequenced in a study of radiation and T cells in renal cell carcinoma. Clones were read by immunoSEQ multiplex PCR, and TCRdb kept only the in-frame ones, dropping some. The repertoire holds around 99,000 clones, with more than 65% as singletons. Noted time point: blood 4 weeks post-SBRT, at nephrectomy. The treatment here: 15 Gy SBRT to primary tumor, nephrectomy 4 weeks later. Here the sequenced sample was blood, taken from a patient whose treatment included radiotherapy and nephrectomy. These receptors were collected from a man aged 55 to 69 with renal cell carcinoma.

In this sample, this clone turned up once. V and J are TRBV5-1 and TRBJ2-3; D tentatively reads TRBD1 or TRBD2 (5 bases each). Per the germline V gene, CDR1 is SGHRS and CDR2 is YFSETQ. The CDR3 extends over 15 amino acids. V was clipped by 1 base and J by 0 bases, with 9 bases between them. For the CDR3, the DNA is TGCGCCAGCAGCTTGTATGGGGACAGCACAGATACGCAGTATTTT. This translates into CASSLYGDSTDTQYF.

This chain connects TRBV27 to TRBJ1-4; 9 bases line up with TRBD1. The ends lost 2 bases at V and 7 bases at J; junction bases unmatched: 2. Germline lookup yields CDR1 MNHEY and CDR2 SMNVEV (reference sequence). CDR3 size: 14 residues. CDR3 nucleotides: TGTGCCAGCAGTTTAGACAGGGGGGTTGAAAAACTGTTTTTT. Encoded protein: CASSLDRGVEKLFF.

CDR3 bases: TGTGCCAGCAGTCTGGGGGATGAGCAGTTCTTC. Translated: CASSLGDEQFF. The rearrangement links TRBV6-5 to TRBJ2-1, with D possibly being TRBD1 or TRBD2 (5 bases each). Germline V gene lookup returns CDR1 MNHEY and CDR2 SVGAGI. The CDR3 extends over 11 amino acids. The V end lost 5 bases, the J end lost 8 bases, and 7 bases lay between the germline ends.

Only one count was recorded for this clone. The chain carries TRBV5-1 and TRBJ1-2; no reliable D call. Trimming stripped 0 bases from V and 0 bases from J, with 21 bases between. Per germline, CDR1 SGHRS and CDR2 YFSETQ. This CDR3 region has 19 residues. The CDR3 sequence is CASSLVNSGFLGTNYGYTF. The CDR3 DNA reads as TGCGCCAGCAGCTTGGTCAACAGTGGGTTTCTTGGGACTAACTATGGCTACACCTTC.

The CDR3 DNA follows: TGCAGCGTTAGAGGGTTAGGGGATGAGCAGTTCTTC. This gives the protein CSVRGLGDEQFF. V is TRBV29-1 and J is TRBJ2-1; D assignment may be TRBD1 or TRBD2 (5 bases each). The V gene's germline CDR1 is SQVTM and CDR2 ANQGSEA. CDR3 size: 12 residues. V was cut by 5 bases and J by 8 bases, with 13 bases left in between.

The chain combines TRBV7-2 with TRBJ2-2; D may be TRBD1 (6 bases). Germline CDR1 reads SGHTA; CDR2 reads FQGNSA. With 7 bases removed from V and 1 base from J, the gap between germline ends came to 10 bases. The CDR3 loop spans 14 amino acids. CDR3 in amino acids: CASTSRGNTGELFF. CDR3 in DNA: TGTGCCAGCACCTCCAGGGGGAACACCGGGGAGCTGTTTTTT. The variable domain in full, completed from reference TRBV7-2 and TRBJ2-2, reads GAGVSQSPSNKVTEKGKDVELRCDPISGHTALYWYRQSLGQGLEFLIYFQGNSAPDKSGLPSDRFSAERTGGSVSTLTIQRTQQEDSAVYLCASTSRGNTGELFFGEGSRLTVL.

J is TRBJ1-2 and V is TRBV7-8; D gene unclear. The CDR3 has 12 residues. Germline V gene sequence: CDR1 SGHVS, CDR2 FQNEAQ. Trimming pared 5 bases from V and 4 bases from J, leaving 8 bases between. The CDR3 here is CASSPTSYGYTF. Written as DNA, the CDR3 is TGTGCCAGCAGCCCTACTTCCTATGGCTACACCTTC. Full variable domain (outside the CDR3, taken from reference TRBV7-8 and TRBJ1-2): GAGVSQSPRYKVAKRGQDVALRCDPISGHVSLFWYQQALGQGPEFLTYFQNEAQLDKSGLPSDRFFAERPEGSVSTLKIQRTQQEDSAVYLCASSPTSYGYTFGSGTRLTVV.

The chain joins TRBV28 to TRBJ2-7; D may correspond to TRBD1 or TRBD2 (5 bases each). This CDR3 is built from 14 residues. Trimming pared 2 bases from V and 2 bases from J, leaving 10 bases between. Germline values: CDR1 MDHEN, CDR2 SYDVKM. The DNA of the CDR3 is TGTGCCAGCAGTTTAACGGGGCCCCCCTACGAGCAGTACTTC. Residues: CASSLTGPPYEQYF.

The rearrangement joins TRBV28 to TRBJ1-2; D unclear. The CDR3 runs to 13 residues. Trimming pared 8 bases from V and 5 bases from J, leaving 15 bases between. CDR1 is MDHEN, CDR2 SYDVKM, per germline. The DNA for the CDR3 is TGTGCCAGCGGAGACCCTAGCGGATATGGCTACACCTTC. Its translation: CASGDPSGYGYTF.

DNA of the CDR3: TGTGCCAGCAGCCAAGGGACTAGCGAAGGCGACGAGCAGTACTTC. As protein: CASSQGTSEGDEQYF. This chain connects TRBV14 to TRBJ2-7; TRBD2 matches at 9 bases. Germline CDR1 and CDR2: SGHDN and FVKESK. The J segment lost 5 bases and the V segment lost 1 base, leaving 6 bases of the junction unmatched. This CDR3 is built from 15 residues.

Written as DNA, the CDR3 is TGCGCCAGCAGTTACCGTTCCGGGGGTACCGTACCCTACGAGCAGTACTTC. Protein: CASSYRSGGTVPYEQYF. The V and J genes are TRBV5-1 and TRBJ2-7, with D maybe TRBD2 (6 bases). The V end was cut by 5 bases, the J end by 2 bases, with 23 bases between. CDR1 is SGHRS and CDR2 is YFSETQ in the germline V gene. The length of the CDR3 is 17 residues.

The chain recombines TRBV30 with TRBJ2-7; D remains ambiguous. Germline CDR1 and CDR2: GTSNPN and SVGIG (reference sequence). The CDR3 runs 12 residues. V lost 0 bases and J 4 bases, leaving 7 bases between the germline ends. CDR3 residues: CAWSVLGYEQYF. DNA for the CDR3: TGTGCCTGGAGTGTACTGGGGTACGAGCAGTACTTC.

The J gene is TRBJ1-1, the V gene TRBV28; no clear D. The CDR3 is 12 residues long. Germline V gives CDR1 MDHEN, CDR2 SYDVKM. The V end lost 2 bases, the J end lost 6 bases, and 7 bases lay between the germline ends. The CDR3 DNA is TGTGCCAGCAGTTTAAGGCAGTCTGAAGCTTTCTTT. Translation: CASSLRQSEAFF.

A single count supports this clone. V gene TRBV5-8 combines with J gene TRBJ2-7, with D possibly being TRBD1 (5 bases). Germline values: CDR1 SGHTS, CDR2 YDEGEE. The CDR3 covers 14 residues. Trimming took off 5 bases at V and 4 bases at J, with 16 bases between the two ends. The chain's CDR3 is CASRVPGSRYEQYF. CDR3 coding DNA: TGTGCCAGCAGAGTTCCAGGGTCTCGGTACGAGCAGTACTTC.

The chain couples TRBV29-1 to TRBJ2-4, with TRBD1 as a possible D gene (5 bases). The CDR3 is 15 amino acids. V lost 6 bases, J lost 0 bases, and 15 bases lay in between. The germline CDR1 and CDR2 sequences are SQVTM and ANQGSEA. The CDR3: CSVQKGAGAKNIQYF. CDR3 nucleotide sequence: TGCAGCGTCCAGAAAGGGGCAGGAGCCAAAAACATTCAGTACTTC. The full variable domain, completed using reference TRBV29-1 and TRBJ2-4, is SAVISQKPSRDICQRGTSLTIQCQVDSQVTMMFWYRQQPGQSLTLIATANQGSEATYESGFVIDKFPISRPNLTFSTLTVSNMSPEDSSIYLCSVQKGAGAKNIQYFGAGTRLSVL.

V gene TRBV10-3 combines with J gene TRBJ2-3, with D possibly matching TRBD2 (6 bases). CDR3 length: 11 residues. Per germline, CDR1 ENHRY and CDR2 SYGVKD. The ends were cut back, 10 bases at V and 1 base at J, with 6 bases in the middle. CDR3 DNA: TGTGCCACTAGCGGCACAGATACGCAGTATTTT. It yields the protein CATSGTDTQYF.

The V gene is TRBV6-5, the J gene TRBJ2-7; 10 nucleotides match TRBD2. The CDR3 consists of 15 residues. Trimming removed 2 bases from V and 2 bases from J; junction bases left unmatched: 3. Germline V gene lookup returns CDR1 MNHEY and CDR2 SVGAGI. This CDR3 reads CASSYVAGGAYEQYF. CDR3 DNA: TGTGCCAGCAGTTACGTAGCGGGAGGAGCCTACGAGCAGTACTTC.

CDR3 bases: TGTGCCAGCAGTTCCGAGGGGAGGCAGCCCCAGCATTTT. It yields the protein CASSSEGRQPQHF. The chain couples TRBV6-5 to TRBJ1-5; the D gene is possibly TRBD1 (5 bases). Germline assignment: CDR1 MNHEY and CDR2 SVGAGI. CDR3 length: 13 residues. The V end lost 4 bases, the J end lost 7 bases, and 11 bases lay between the germline ends.

The chain recombines TRBV9 with TRBJ2-1; D is possibly TRBD2 (5 bases). V was trimmed by 3 bases and J by 1 base, leaving 17 bases between them. There are 17 residues in the CDR3. Germline-derived CDR1 and CDR2 are SGDLS and YYNGEE. CDR3 DNA: TGTGCCAGCAGCGGAGCCCGGGCCCGGACTTCCTACAATGAGCAGTTCTTC. Protein: CASSGARARTSYNEQFF.

The chain links TRBV19 to TRBJ2-1; 8 bases line up with TRBD2. V trimming: 3 bases; J trimming: 5 bases; junction bases outside the gene matches: 12. CDR3 size: 17 residues. CDR1 and CDR2 from the germline V gene are LNHDA and SQIVND (reference sequence). CDR3 in amino acids: CASSIIRSGTRDNEQFF. CDR3 coding DNA: TGTGCCAGTAGTATCATTAGGAGCGGGACTAGGGACAATGAGCAGTTCTTC.

V gene TRBV10-2 combines with J gene TRBJ2-7; D is unclear. Germline V gives CDR1 WSHSY, CDR2 SAAADI. The ends were cut back, 7 bases at V and 2 bases at J, with 12 bases in the middle. The CDR3 is made up of 13 amino acids. CDR3 sequence reads: CASTDEATYEQYF. The CDR3 DNA reads as TGCGCCAGCACCGATGAGGCCACCTACGAGCAGTACTTC.

V and J are TRBV28 and TRBJ2-2; no clear D. The CDR3 is 12 residues long. Germline V gene sequence: CDR1 MDHEN, CDR2 SYDVKM. V was shortened by 5 bases and J by 5 bases, with 6 bases between the two germline ends. This CDR3 is CASSTPTGELFF. The CDR3 bases are TGTGCCAGCAGTACTCCTACCGGGGAGCTGTTTTTT.

This clone was recorded at least ten times. V is TRBV19 and J is TRBJ1-3; D is ambiguous. From germline, CDR1 is LNHDA and CDR2 SQIVND (reference sequence). This CDR3 has 16 residues. V lost 7 bases and J lost 0, with 16 bases in between. The CDR3 region is CASTSMQESSGNTIYF. For the CDR3, the DNA is TGTGCCAGTACATCCATGCAGGAGAGCTCTGGAAACACCATATATTTT.

V is TRBV2 and J is TRBJ2-2, with D hard to call. From germline, CDR1 is SNHLY and CDR2 FYNNEI. This CDR3 has 16 residues. V was pared by 8 bases and J by 0 bases, with 16 bases between. Here the CDR3 reads CASDPVSRANTGELFF. The CDR3 region has the DNA TGTGCCAGCGACCCGGTCAGCCGAGCGAACACCGGGGAGCTGTTTTTT.

The rearrangement uses TRBV15 and TRBJ1-2, with 7 bases that match TRBD1. The germline V gene has CDR1 LNHNV and CDR2 YYDKDF (reference sequence). This CDR3 region has 19 residues. V shed 0 bases, J shed 4 bases, and the junction held 17 bases outside the gene matches. CDR3 protein: CATSRDLGTAFSWGYGYTF. In DNA, the CDR3 is TGTGCCACCAGCAGAGATCTTGGGACAGCGTTTTCCTGGGGCTATGGCTACACCTTC.

The chain joins TRBV5-1 to TRBJ1-2; 10 positions agree with TRBD1. The J segment lost 4 bases and the V segment lost 2 bases, leaving 11 bases of the junction unmatched. Germline V gene data show CDR1 as SGHRS and CDR2 as YFSETQ. This CDR3 contains 17 residues. The CDR3: CASSFSPPGQGTYGYTF. Written as DNA, the CDR3 is TGCGCCAGCAGCTTCTCACCTCCGGGACAGGGGACCTATGGCTACACCTTC.

This chain links TRBV5-6 with TRBJ1-2, with 9 bases matching TRBD1. Germline loops: CDR1 SGHDT, CDR2 YYEEEE. This CDR3 contains 15 residues. Trimming at V came to 4 bases and at J to 5 bases, leaving 9 bases not matched to a gene. The CDR3 loop is CASSPLDRGNYGYTF. CDR3 DNA: TGTGCCAGCAGCCCTCTAGACAGGGGGAATTATGGCTACACCTTC.